This TCR beta chain is drawn from a study of blood T cells in healthy people across ages. PCR was performed a second time for 7 to 11 cycles using a sample-barcoded 5' primer and a J-beta primer mix. A 12-random-nucleotide template-switch adaptor tagged each cDNA molecule. Individual samples furnished no less than 2.5 million CDR3-containing paired-end reads apiece. MiXCR, applied by TCRdb to the 5' RACE reads, yields one record per CDR3 protein. The table shows 1 million or so distinct CDR3 sequences, with 40% to 55% occurring only once. Between the trimmed V and J ends, which lost 2 bases and 4 bases, there was a span of 15 bases. CDR1 DFQATT and CDR2 SNEGSKA come from the germline V gene (reference sequence). The CDR3 is 15 residues long. This clonotype has just a few counts. The antigen remains undetermined. Study-wide findings and caveats: Estimates of diversity drawn from one million T cells were considered underestimates.

PBMCs, at least 6 million per sample, were isolated. Material for sequencing was blood. The chain links TRBV20-1 to TRBJ2-1; D unresolved. This sequence was found in a woman aged 55-69 years in good health. In DNA, the CDR3 is TGCAGTGCTAGACGCCTTACGAAAGGTTACAATGAGCAGTTCTTC. Protein: CSARRLTKGYNEQFF.